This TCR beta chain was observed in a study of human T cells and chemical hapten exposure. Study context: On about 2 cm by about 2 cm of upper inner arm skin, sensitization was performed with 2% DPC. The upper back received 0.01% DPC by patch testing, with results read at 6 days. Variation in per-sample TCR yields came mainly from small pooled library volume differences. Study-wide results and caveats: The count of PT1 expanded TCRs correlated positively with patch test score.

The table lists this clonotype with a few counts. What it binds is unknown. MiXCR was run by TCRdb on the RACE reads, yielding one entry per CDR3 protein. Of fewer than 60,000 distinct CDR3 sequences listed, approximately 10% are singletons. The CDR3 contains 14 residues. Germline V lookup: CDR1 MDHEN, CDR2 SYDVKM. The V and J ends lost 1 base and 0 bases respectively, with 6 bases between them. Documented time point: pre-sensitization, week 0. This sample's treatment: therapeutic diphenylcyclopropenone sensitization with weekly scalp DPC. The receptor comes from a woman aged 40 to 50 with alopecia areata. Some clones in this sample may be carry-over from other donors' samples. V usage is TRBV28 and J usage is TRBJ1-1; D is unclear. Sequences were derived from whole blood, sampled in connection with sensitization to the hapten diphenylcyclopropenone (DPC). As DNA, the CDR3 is TGTGCCAGCAGTTTATTCCGGATGAACACTGAAGCTTTCTTT. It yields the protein CASSLFRMNTEAFF.